This T cell receptor beta chain was documented in a study of blood T cell repertoires in COVID-19. Study details: Some COVID-19 samples were acute and others convalescent; all came from the United States, Italy and Spain. PBMCs, B-cell-depleted T cells, or T cells provided the cDNA or gDNA that made up the material.

CDR1 and CDR2 from the germline V gene are SGHDT and YYEEEE. This CDR3 is built from 15 residues. V shed 3 bases and J 3 bases; nucleotides not matched to a gene: 8. In the study's own analysis: Researchers report that nucleated cell counts were estimated from reference gene primer amplification. Libraries were prepared by immunoSEQ multiplex PCR; TCRdb keeps only in-frame clonotypes and omits some of them. That table gives V, J and clone size, and the DNA gave D and trimming. The sample has roughly 220,000 clones, 80% to 85% seen once. This clone was counted between two and nine times. The sequencing input was peripheral blood. The chain couples TRBV5-6 to TRBJ1-2; 7 bases agree with TRBD1. The TCR was taken from a young man with active or convalescent COVID-19. The CDR3 spells CASSSTGSEDYGYTF. The CDR3 DNA is TGTGCCAGCAGCTCGACAGGGTCTGAGGACTATGGCTACACCTTC.